This TCR beta chain was identified during a study of control samples from healthy donors and cancer patients. The CDR3 totals 16 residues. The germline V gene has CDR1 SEHNR and CDR2 FQNEAQ (reference sequence). Trimming cost V 5 bases and J 0 bases; bases outside gene matches: 8. Sequencing used immunoSEQ multiplex PCR; TCRdb keeps in-frame clones, though not all of them. The sample carries about 95,000 clones, around 81% recorded once. The rearrangement links TRBV7-9 to TRBJ2-7, with 9 bases that match TRBD1. The TCR originated in a man aged 30-40 years in good health. The sequenced sample consisted of blood. The CDR3 protein is CASSRGGTGSSYEQYF. In nucleotides, the CDR3 is TGTGCCAGCAGCCGAGGGGGGACAGGGAGCTCCTACGAGCAGTACTTC. Full variable domain (missing parts from reference TRBV7-9 and TRBJ2-7): DTGVSQNPRHKITKRGQNVTFRCDPISEHNRLYWYRQTLGQGPEFLTYFQNEAQLEKSRLLSDRFSAERPKGSFSTLEIQRTEQGDSAMYLCASSRGGTGSSYEQYFGPGTRLTVT.